Shown below are 27 T cell receptor beta chains from a single sample sequenced in a study of T cell responses to AZD1222 COVID-19 vaccine. Sequenced by immunoSEQ multiplex PCR; TCRdb stores in-frame clones only, minus some. The data contain tens of thousands of clones, roughly 84% of them seen just once; the ten biggest clones take up approximately 20%. The material sequenced was peripheral blood, taken on day 0 of MenACWY control vaccination. These receptors came from an adult in good health.

The chain joins TRBV11-2 to TRBJ2-7; 7 bases agree with TRBD2. Germline V CDR1 and CDR2: SGHAT, FQNNGV. V lost 5 bases to trimming and J lost 2 bases; unmatched junction nucleotides: 0. The CDR3 loop spans 12 amino acids. This chain's CDR3 is CASSRGAYEQYV. CDR3 coding DNA: TGTGCCAGCAGCCGGGGGGCCTACGAGCAGTACGTC.

The rearrangement links TRBV18 to TRBJ1-1; D gene unclear. The CDR3 has 13 amino acids. CDR1 is KGHSH, CDR2 LQKENI, per germline. Trimming pared 5 bases from V and 3 bases from J, leaving 10 bases between. Here the CDR3 reads CASSKNGDTEAFF. DNA for the CDR3: TGTGCCAGCTCAAAAAATGGGGACACTGAAGCTTTCTTT.

The chain combines TRBV6-5 with TRBJ1-1; D is ambiguous. From germline, CDR1 is MNHEY and CDR2 SVGAGI. Deletions cut 7 bases from V and 7 bases from J, with 16 bases between. CDR3 length: 13 amino acids. This CDR3 is CASKKTWEIEAFF. The CDR3 nucleotides read TGTGCCAGCAAGAAGACTTGGGAGATTGAAGCTTTCTTT.

V usage is TRBV10-3 and J usage is TRBJ2-1; TRBD2 matches 9 bases. Germline CDR1 reads ENHRY; CDR2 reads SYGVKD. CDR3 length equals 13 residues. Trimming at V came to 7 bases and at J to 9 bases, leaving 7 bases not matched to a gene. In DNA, the CDR3 is TGTGCCATCAATGCGGGGGGGCTTGGTGAGCAGTTCTTC. The encoded protein is CAINAGGLGEQFF.

This rearrangement joins TRBV18 to TRBJ1-2, with a weak D call TRBD1 (5 bases). The CDR3 spans 15 residues. V was trimmed by 2 bases and J by 7 bases, leaving 17 bases between them. Germline V gives CDR1 KGHSH, CDR2 LQKENI. As DNA, the CDR3 is TGTGCCAGCTCACCATCCGGGACGATTAAGGCTGGCTACACCTTC. It is translated as CASSPSGTIKAGYTF.

Details on this clone: Germline is not matched at one junction end, which may reflect a read error. This rearrangement joins TRBV19 to TRBJ1-5; 7 nucleotides agree with TRBD1. This CDR3 has 13 amino acids. Germline V CDR1 and CDR2: LNHDA, SQIVND (reference sequence). CDR3 coding DNA: TGCGCCGCATCGACAGGGACCGCTCAGCCCCAGCATTTT. Its translation: CAASTGTAQPQHF.

This chain joins TRBV27 and TRBJ2-3; 8 bases map to TRBD1. There are 14 residues in the CDR3. CDR1 and CDR2 (germline): MNHEY, SMNVEV (reference sequence). J was trimmed by 1 base and V by 7 bases; bases with no gene match: 4. CDR3 protein: CASKTRGRTDTQYF. For the CDR3, the DNA is TGTGCCAGCAAAACCAGGGGGCGCACAGATACGCAGTATTTT.

This clone was counted a single time. The chain links TRBV6-5 to TRBJ1-3; 9 bases map to TRBD1. V lost 6 bases, J lost 4 bases, and 7 bases stayed unmatched. This CDR3 has 15 residues. Per germline, CDR1 MNHEY and CDR2 SVGAGI. The CDR3 region has the DNA TGTGCCAGCAGAAGGGACAGGGAAGGAGGAAACACCATATATTTT. Translating it yields CASRRDREGGNTIYF.

The chain couples TRBV6-6 to TRBJ1-6; possible D gene TRBD1, 5 bases. Deletions cut 8 bases from V and 2 bases from J, with 10 bases between. The CDR3 covers 14 residues. Germline values: CDR1 MNHNY, CDR2 SVGAGI (reference sequence). The CDR3 reads CASGGDTYNSPLHF. The CDR3 region has the DNA TGTGCCAGCGGGGGGGATACCTATAATTCACCCCTCCACTTT.

This clone has only a few counts. The CDR3 region has the DNA TGTGCCAGCAGCAAGAGTCCCGTCATGAACACTGAAGCTTTCTTT. This encodes CASSKSPVMNTEAFF. The chain carries TRBV9 and TRBJ1-1; unclear D gene. Looked up from germline, CDR1 is SGDLS and CDR2 is YYNGEE. The V end was cut by 4 bases, the J end by 0 bases, with 13 bases between. CDR3 length equals 15 residues.

This sequence joins TRBV18 and TRBJ2-5; no definite D call. V was cut by 4 bases and J by 2 bases, with 14 bases left in between. The CDR3 covers 15 residues. The V gene's germline CDR1 is KGHSH and CDR2 LQKENI. The CDR3 reads CASSRPGVSQETQYF. CDR3 in DNA: TGTGCCAGCTCACGACCTGGGGTCTCACAAGAGACCCAGTACTTC.

This clone was counted only a few times. The chain joins TRBV10-2 to TRBJ2-1; D not resolved. Trimming shortened V by 2 bases and J by 0 bases, and 8 bases separated the two germline ends. The CDR3 length is 15 residues. Germline-derived CDR1 and CDR2 are WSHSY and SAAADI. The CDR3 nucleotides read TGCGCCAGCAGTGAGGCGCCGGTCTCCTACAATGAGCAGTTCTTC. It codes for CASSEAPVSYNEQFF.

The rearrangement joins TRBV5-4 to TRBJ2-7, with TRBD1 as a possible D gene (5 bases). V shed 0 bases and J shed 5 bases, with 12 bases lying between them. The CDR3 has 14 amino acids. Germline V CDR1 and CDR2: SGHNT, YYREEE (reference sequence). CDR3 in amino acids: CASSLASGPNEQYF. In DNA, the CDR3 is TGTGCCAGCAGCTTGGCGTCAGGGCCTAACGAGCAGTACTTC.

This clone was counted once. The V gene is TRBV5-1, the J gene TRBJ2-1, with D hard to call. The CDR3 runs to 16 residues. CDR1 is SGHRS, CDR2 YFSETQ, per germline. V dropped 2 bases and J dropped 0 bases, with 12 bases sitting between them. CDR3 bases: TGCGCCAGCAGCTTAAGGAGTTCAAGCTCCTACAATGAGCAGTTCTTC. The encoded protein is CASSLRSSSSYNEQFF.

This sequence joins TRBV28 and TRBJ2-2; 8 nucleotides match TRBD2. The V segment lost 6 bases and the J segment 4 bases; nucleotides outside the gene matches: 7. The length of the CDR3 is 15 residues. Germline CDR1 MDHEN, CDR2 SYDVKM. The CDR3 coding sequence is TGTGCCAGCAGCCGACTAAGCGGGAGCACCGGGGAGCTGTTTTTT. Protein: CASSRLSGSTGELFF.

The V call is TRBV4-1, the J call TRBJ2-2; 15 nucleotides line up with TRBD2. This CDR3 has 19 residues. Germline V lookup: CDR1 MGHRA, CDR2 YSYEKL. Germline trimming cut 2 bases from V and 6 bases from J; bases unmatched to any gene: 10. CDR3 residues: CASSQPGLAGGYAAGELFF. In DNA, the CDR3 is TGCGCCAGCAGCCAACCGGGACTAGCGGGGGGATATGCGGCCGGGGAGCTGTTTTTT.

This clone was observed a few times. The chain joins TRBV2 to TRBJ2-4; the D call may be TRBD1 or TRBD2 (5 bases each). The CDR3 is 13 amino acids. V was pared by 2 bases and J by 9 bases, with 11 bases between. The V gene's germline CDR1 is SNHLY and CDR2 FYNNEI. The CDR3 region has the DNA TGTGCCAGCAGTGAATGGGGACCCGCCATTCAGTACTTC. Protein: CASSEWGPAIQYF.

The CDR3 reads CASSYLTDAKGYGYTF. DNA of the CDR3: TGTGCCAGCAGTTACTTGACAGACGCTAAGGGGTATGGCTACACCTTC. The genes are TRBV6-5 and TRBJ1-2; tentatively, D is TRBD1 (5 bases). V shed 1 base and J shed 5 bases, with 17 bases lying between them. The CDR3 is made up of 16 amino acids. Germline V gives CDR1 MNHEY, CDR2 SVGAGI.

CDR3 loop: CASGLGQSKGEKLFF. The CDR3 coding sequence is TGTGCTAGTGGTTTGGGGCAGTCTAAGGGTGAAAAACTGTTTTTT. This sequence joins TRBV12-5 and TRBJ1-4; D gene ambiguous. CDR3 length: 15 amino acids. CDR1 and CDR2 (germline): LGHNT, FRNRAP. Trimming cost V 1 base and J 7 bases, with 13 bases left between them.

The V call is TRBV19, the J call TRBJ1-5, with D unresolved. The CDR3 extends over 14 amino acids. CDR1 LNHDA and CDR2 SQIVND come from the germline V gene (reference sequence). Trimming removed 7 bases at V and 0 bases at J, with 10 bases between. The CDR3 coding sequence is TGTGCCAGTACCCCCTTCGGTAGCAATCAGCCCCAGCATTTT. Protein product: CASTPFGSNQPQHF.

V usage is TRBV27 and J usage is TRBJ2-3, with 7 bases matching TRBD2. Germline assignment: CDR1 MNHEY and CDR2 SMNVEV (reference sequence). This CDR3 spans 15 amino acids. V was pared by 6 bases and J by 3 bases, with 9 bases of the junction left unmatched. The CDR3 DNA follows: TGTGCCAGCAGCCTCTGGACGGGAGGTACAGATACGCAGTATTTT. Protein product: CASSLWTGGTDTQYF.

This clone has only one observation. The rearrangement links TRBV27 to TRBJ1-1; 7 positions agree with TRBD1. J lost 5 bases, V lost 6 bases, and 6 bases had no gene match. This CDR3 comprises 13 residues. Germline lookup yields CDR1 MNHEY and CDR2 SMNVEV (reference sequence). The CDR3 sequence: CASSPTGATEAFF. The DNA of the CDR3 is TGTGCCAGCAGCCCCACAGGGGCGACTGAAGCTTTCTTT.

The CDR3 protein is CASSSGHPVTEAFF. The CDR3 nucleotides read TGTGCCAGCAGTTCGGGACACCCGGTGACTGAAGCTTTCTTT. The V and J genes are TRBV6-5 and TRBJ1-1, with D possibly TRBD1 on 6 matching bases. The CDR3 has 14 residues. Between the trimmed V and J ends, which lost 4 bases and 5 bases, there was a span of 14 bases. Germline-derived CDR1 and CDR2 are MNHEY and SVGAGI.

About this clone itself: The junction differs from germline at one of its ends, possibly a read error. The chain recombines TRBV2 with TRBJ1-1, with D possibly being TRBD1 (6 bases). The CDR3 loop spans 13 amino acids. CDR1 is SNHLY, CDR2 FYNNEI, per germline. CDR3 in amino acids: CAGSHRVNAEAFF. CDR3 in DNA: TGTGCCGGCTCACACAGGGTGAACGCTGAAGCTTTCTTT.

The rearrangement uses TRBV5-4 and TRBJ2-7; D unclear. The V gene's germline CDR1 is SGHNT and CDR2 YYREEE (reference sequence). This CDR3 has 15 amino acids. Trimming cost V 4 bases and J 3 bases, with 17 bases left between them. In nucleotides, the CDR3 is TGTGCCAGCAGCGACCATTCGAATGGGGACTACGAGCAGTACGTC. The encoded protein is CASSDHSNGDYEQYV.

This clone appeared a single time. In the same sample, other DNA sequences code for this CDR3. The J gene is TRBJ1-5, the V gene TRBV30, with 7 bases fitting TRBD1. The CDR3 is made up of 15 amino acids. The germline gives CDR1 GTSNPN, CDR2 SVGIG (reference sequence). The V gene end was trimmed by 3 bases and the J gene end by 0 bases; junction bases not matched to a gene: 5. The CDR3 region has the DNA TGTGCCTGGAGCGTGGGACAGTATAGCAATCAGCCCCAGCATTTT. Encoded protein: CAWSVGQYSNQPQHF.

This chain joins TRBV19 and TRBJ1-2; unclear D gene. Between the trimmed V and J ends, which lost 3 bases and 3 bases, there was a span of 11 bases. Germline CDR1 LNHDA, CDR2 SQIVND (reference sequence). This CDR3 has 14 amino acids. The CDR3 loop reads CASSIPSAYYGYTF. The DNA for the CDR3 is TGTGCCAGTAGTATCCCCTCGGCCTACTATGGCTACACCTTC.